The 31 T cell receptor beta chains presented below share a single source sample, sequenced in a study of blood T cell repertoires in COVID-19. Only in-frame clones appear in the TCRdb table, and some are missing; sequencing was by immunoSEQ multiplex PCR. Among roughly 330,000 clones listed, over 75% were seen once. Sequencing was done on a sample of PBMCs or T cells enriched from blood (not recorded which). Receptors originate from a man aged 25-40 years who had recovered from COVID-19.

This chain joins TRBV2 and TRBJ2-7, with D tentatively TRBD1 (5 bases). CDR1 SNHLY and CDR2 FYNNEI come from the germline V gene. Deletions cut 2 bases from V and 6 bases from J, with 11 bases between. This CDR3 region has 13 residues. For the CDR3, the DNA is TGTGCCAGCAGTGAATCTGATCAGGGCGAGCAGTACTTC. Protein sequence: CASSESDQGEQYF.

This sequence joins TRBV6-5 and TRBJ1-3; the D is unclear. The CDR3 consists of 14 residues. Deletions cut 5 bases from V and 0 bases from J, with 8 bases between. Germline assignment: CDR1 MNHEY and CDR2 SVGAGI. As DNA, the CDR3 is TGTGCCAGCAGTCATCAGGACTCTGGAAACACCATATATTTT. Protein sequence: CASSHQDSGNTIYF.

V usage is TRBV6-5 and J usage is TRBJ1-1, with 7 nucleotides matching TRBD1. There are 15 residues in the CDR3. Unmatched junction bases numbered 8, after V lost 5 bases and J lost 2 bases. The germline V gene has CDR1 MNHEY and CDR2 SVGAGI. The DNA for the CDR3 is TGTGCCAGCAGTCCAACCGGGACAGCCAACACTGAAGCTTTCTTT. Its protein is CASSPTGTANTEAFF.

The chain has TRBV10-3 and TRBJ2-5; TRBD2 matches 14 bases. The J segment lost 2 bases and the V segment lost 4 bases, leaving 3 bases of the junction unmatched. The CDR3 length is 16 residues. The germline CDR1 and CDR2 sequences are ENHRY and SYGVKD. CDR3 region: CAISGLAGGPQETQYF. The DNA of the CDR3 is TGTGCCATCAGTGGACTAGCGGGGGGGCCTCAAGAGACCCAGTACTTC.

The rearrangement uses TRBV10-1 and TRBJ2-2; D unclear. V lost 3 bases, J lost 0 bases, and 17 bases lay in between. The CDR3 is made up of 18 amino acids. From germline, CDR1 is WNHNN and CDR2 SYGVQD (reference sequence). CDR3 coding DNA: TGCGCCAGCAGTGACCGCTCCCTACTCGAGACGAACACCGGGGAGCTGTTTTTT. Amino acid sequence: CASSDRSLLETNTGELFF.

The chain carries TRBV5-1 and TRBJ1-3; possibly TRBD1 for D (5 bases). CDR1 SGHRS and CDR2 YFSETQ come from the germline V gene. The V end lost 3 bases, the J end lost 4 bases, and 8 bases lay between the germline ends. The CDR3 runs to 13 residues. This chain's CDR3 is CASSWGSGNTIYF. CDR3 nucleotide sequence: TGCGCCAGCAGCTGGGGCAGCGGAAACACCATATATTTT.

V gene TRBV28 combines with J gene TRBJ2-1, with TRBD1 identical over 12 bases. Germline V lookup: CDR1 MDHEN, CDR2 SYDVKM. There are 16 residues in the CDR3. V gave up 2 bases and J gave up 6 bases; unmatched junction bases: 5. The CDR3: CASSLTGQGAGNEQFF. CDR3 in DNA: TGTGCCAGCAGTTTAACGGGACAGGGGGCTGGCAATGAGCAGTTCTTC. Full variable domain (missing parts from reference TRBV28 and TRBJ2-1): DVKVTQSSRYLVKRTGEKVFLECVQDMDHENMFWYRQDPGLGLRLIYFSYDVKMKEKGDIPEGYSVSREKKERFSLILESASTNQTSMYLCASSLTGQGAGNEQFFGPGTRLTVL.

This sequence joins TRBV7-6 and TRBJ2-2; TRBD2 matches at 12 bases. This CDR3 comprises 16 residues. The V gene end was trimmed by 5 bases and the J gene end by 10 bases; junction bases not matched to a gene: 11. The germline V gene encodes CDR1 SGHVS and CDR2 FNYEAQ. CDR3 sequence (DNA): TGTGCCAGCAGCGACCCTAGCGGGGGGGTTCGGTTGGAGCTGTTTTTT. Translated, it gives CASSDPSGGVRLELFF.

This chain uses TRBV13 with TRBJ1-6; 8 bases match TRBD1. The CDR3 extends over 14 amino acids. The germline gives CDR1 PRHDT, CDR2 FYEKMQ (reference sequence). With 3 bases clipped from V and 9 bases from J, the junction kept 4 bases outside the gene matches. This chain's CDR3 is CASSFRDRTSPLHF. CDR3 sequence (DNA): TGTGCCAGCAGCTTCCGGGACAGGACTTCACCCCTCCACTTT.

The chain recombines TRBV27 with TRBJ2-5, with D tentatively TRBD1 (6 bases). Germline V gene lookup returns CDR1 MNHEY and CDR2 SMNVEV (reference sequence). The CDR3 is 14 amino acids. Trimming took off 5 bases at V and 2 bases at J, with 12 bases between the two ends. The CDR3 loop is CASSPRTVQETQYF. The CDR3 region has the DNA TGTGCCAGCAGTCCACGGACAGTGCAAGAGACCCAGTACTTC.

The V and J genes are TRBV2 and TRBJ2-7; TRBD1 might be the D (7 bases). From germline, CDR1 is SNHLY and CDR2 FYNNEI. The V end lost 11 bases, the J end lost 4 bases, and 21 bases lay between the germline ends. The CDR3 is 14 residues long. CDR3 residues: CAGLSRDRPYEQYF. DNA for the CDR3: TGTGCCGGACTAAGCCGGGACAGACCATACGAGCAGTACTTC. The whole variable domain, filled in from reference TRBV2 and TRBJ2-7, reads EPEVTQTPSHQVTQMGQEVILRCVPISNHLYFYWYRQILGQKVEFLVSFYNNEISEKSEIFDDQFSVERPDGSNFTLKIRSTKLEDSAMYFCAGLSRDRPYEQYFGPGTRLTVT.

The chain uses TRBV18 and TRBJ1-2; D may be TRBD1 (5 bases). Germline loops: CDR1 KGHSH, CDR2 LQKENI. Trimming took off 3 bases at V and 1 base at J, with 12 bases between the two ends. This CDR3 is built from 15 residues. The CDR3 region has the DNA TGTGCCAGCTCACCCTCACCGACAGATAACTATGGCTACACCTTC. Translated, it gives CASSPSPTDNYGYTF.

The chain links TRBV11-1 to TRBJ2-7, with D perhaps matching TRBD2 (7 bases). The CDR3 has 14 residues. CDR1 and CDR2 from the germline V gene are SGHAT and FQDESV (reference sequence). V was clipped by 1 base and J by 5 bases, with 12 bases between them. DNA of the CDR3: TGTGCCAGCAGCTTAGGTGGCGGGGGCAACGAGCAGTACTTC. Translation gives CASSLGGGGNEQYF. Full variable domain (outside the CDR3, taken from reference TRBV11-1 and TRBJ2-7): EAEVAQSPRYKITEKSQAVAFWCDPISGHATLYWYRQILGQGPELLVQFQDESVVDDSQLPKDRFSAERLKGVDSTLKIQPAELGDSAMYLCASSLGGGGNEQYFGPGTRLTVT.

The CDR3 sequence is CASSPGTGSNQPQHF. CDR3 in DNA: TGTGCCAGCAGCCCCGGGACAGGGAGCAATCAGCCCCAGCATTTT. This chain links TRBV11-2 with TRBJ1-5; 9 nucleotides match TRBD1. V gave up 5 bases and J gave up 1 base; unmatched junction bases: 3. The germline CDR1 and CDR2 sequences are SGHAT and FQNNGV. The CDR3 length is 15 residues.

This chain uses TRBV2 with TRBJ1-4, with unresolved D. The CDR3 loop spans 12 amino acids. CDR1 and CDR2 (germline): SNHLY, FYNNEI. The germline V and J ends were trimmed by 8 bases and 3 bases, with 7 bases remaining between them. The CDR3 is CASLGSNEKLFF. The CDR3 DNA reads TGTGCCAGCTTGGGCTCTAATGAAAAACTGTTTTTT.

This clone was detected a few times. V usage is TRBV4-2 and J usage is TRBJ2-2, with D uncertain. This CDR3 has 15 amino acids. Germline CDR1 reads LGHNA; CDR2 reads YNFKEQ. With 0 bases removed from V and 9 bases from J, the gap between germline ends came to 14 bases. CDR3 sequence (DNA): TGTGCCAGCAGCCAAGACGATACCCGCGGCCGGGAGCTGTTTTTT. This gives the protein CASSQDDTRGRELFF.

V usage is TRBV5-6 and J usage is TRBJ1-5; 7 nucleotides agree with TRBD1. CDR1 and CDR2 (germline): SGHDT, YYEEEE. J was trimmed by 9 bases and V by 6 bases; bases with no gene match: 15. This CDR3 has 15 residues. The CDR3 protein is CASTDGDQGGRPQHF. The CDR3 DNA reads TGTGCCAGCACCGACGGGGATCAGGGGGGAAGGCCCCAGCATTTT.

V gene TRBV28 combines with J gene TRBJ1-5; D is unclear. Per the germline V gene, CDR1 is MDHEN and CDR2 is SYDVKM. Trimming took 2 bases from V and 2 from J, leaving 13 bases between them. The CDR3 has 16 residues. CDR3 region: CASSLAAEDGNQPQHF. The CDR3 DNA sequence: TGTGCCAGCAGTTTAGCGGCAGAGGATGGCAATCAGCCCCAGCATTTT.

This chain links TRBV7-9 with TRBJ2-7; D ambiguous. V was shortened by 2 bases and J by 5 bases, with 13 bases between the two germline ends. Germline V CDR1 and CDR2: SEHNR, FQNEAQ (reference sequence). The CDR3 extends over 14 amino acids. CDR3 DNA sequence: TGTGCCAGCAGCTTATCTAGTAGGTGGGACGAGCAGTACTTC. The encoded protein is CASSLSSRWDEQYF.

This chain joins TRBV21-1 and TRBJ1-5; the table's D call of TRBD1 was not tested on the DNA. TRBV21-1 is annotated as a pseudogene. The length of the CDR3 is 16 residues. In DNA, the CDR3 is TGTGCCAGCAGCAAAGGAAGGGGGCCGGGCAATCAGCCCCAGCATTTT. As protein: CASSKGRGPGNQPQHF.

CDR3 DNA: TGTGCCGCAGGACAGGAGTATGGCTACACCTTC. This sequence encodes CAAGQEYGYTF. The rearrangement links TRBV6-6 to TRBJ1-2; 7 nucleotides match TRBD1. CDR3 length: 11 amino acids. The V and J ends lost 11 bases and 5 bases, in that order; junction bases with no gene match: 5. CDR1 MNHNY and CDR2 SVGAGI come from the germline V gene (reference sequence).

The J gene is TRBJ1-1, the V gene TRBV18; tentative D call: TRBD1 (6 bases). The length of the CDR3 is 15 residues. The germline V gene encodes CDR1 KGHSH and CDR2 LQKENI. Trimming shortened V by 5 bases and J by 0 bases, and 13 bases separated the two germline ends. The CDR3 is CASSVTGTLNTEAFF. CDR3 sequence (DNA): TGTGCCAGCTCAGTAACCGGGACACTGAACACTGAAGCTTTCTTT.

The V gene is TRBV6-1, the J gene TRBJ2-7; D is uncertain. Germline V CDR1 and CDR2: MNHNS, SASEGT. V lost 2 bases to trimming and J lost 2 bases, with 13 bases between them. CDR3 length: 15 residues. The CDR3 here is CASSETAGSTYEQYF. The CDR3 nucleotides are TGTGCCAGCAGTGAAACGGCAGGCAGCACCTACGAGCAGTACTTC.

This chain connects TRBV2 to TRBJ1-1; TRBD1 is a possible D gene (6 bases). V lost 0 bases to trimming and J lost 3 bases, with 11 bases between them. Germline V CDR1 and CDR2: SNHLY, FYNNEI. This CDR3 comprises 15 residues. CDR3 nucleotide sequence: TGTGCCAGCAGTGAAGCGCTCAGGGGATACACTGAAGCTTTCTTT. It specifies CASSEALRGYTEAFF.

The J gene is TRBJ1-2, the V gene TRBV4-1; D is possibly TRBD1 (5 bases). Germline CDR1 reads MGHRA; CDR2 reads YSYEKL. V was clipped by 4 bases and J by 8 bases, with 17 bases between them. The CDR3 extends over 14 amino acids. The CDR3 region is CASSRGPGSYGYTF. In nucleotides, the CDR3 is TGCGCCAGCAGCCGCGGTCCAGGGTCTTACGGCTACACCTTC.

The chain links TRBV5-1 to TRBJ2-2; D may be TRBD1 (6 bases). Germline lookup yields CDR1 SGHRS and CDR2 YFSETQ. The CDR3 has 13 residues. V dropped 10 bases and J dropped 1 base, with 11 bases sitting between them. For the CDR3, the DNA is TGCGCCTGTTGGACAGTGAACACCGGGGAGCTGTTTTTT. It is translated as CACWTVNTGELFF.

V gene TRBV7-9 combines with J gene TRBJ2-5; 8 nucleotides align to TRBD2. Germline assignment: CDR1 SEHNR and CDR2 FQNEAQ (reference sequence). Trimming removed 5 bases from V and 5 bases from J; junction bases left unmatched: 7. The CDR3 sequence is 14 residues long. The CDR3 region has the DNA TGTGCCAGCAGCGCCGGACTAGCTAGGGAGACCCAGTACTTC. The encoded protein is CASSAGLARETQYF.

The CDR3 nucleotides are TGCGCCAGCAGCTTTACCCGGGACAGCGACTCCTACAATGAGCAGTTCTTC. Its protein product is CASSFTRDSDSYNEQFF. The V call is TRBV5-1, the J call TRBJ2-1, with 7 bases identical to TRBD1. Germline V gives CDR1 SGHRS, CDR2 YFSETQ. This CDR3 has 17 amino acids. Trimming took 2 bases from V and 0 from J; bases not matched to a gene: 8.

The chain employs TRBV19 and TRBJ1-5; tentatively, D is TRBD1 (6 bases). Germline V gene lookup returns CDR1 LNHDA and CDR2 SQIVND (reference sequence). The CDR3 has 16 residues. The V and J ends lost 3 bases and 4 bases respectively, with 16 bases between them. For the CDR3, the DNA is TGTGCCAGTAGTATTGACCTGGAGGGGGGGAATCAGCCCCAGCATTTT. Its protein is CASSIDLEGGNQPQHF.

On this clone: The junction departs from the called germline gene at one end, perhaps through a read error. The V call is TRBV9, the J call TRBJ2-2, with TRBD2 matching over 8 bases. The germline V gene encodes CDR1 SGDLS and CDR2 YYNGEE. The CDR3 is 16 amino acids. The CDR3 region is CASRVGLAGNTGELFF. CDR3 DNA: TGTGCCAGCAGGGTAGGCCTAGCGGGGAACACCGGGGAGCTGTTTTTT.

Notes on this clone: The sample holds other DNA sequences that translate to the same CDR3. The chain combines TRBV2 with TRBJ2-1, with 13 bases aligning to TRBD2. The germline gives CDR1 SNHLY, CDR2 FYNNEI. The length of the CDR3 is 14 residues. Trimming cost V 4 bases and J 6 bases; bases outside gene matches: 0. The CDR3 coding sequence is TGTGCCAGCAGTGGACTAGCGGGGGGCAATGAGCAGTTCTTC. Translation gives CASSGLAGGNEQFF.